Following are 29 T cell receptor beta chains from one sample sequenced in a study of blood T cell repertoires in COVID-19. Using immunoSEQ multiplex PCR, the repertoire was profiled, and TCRdb retains in-frame clones only, with some absent. The sample yields about 500,000 clones, roughly 91% seen once. The sequenced sample was peripheral blood. These receptors all come from a woman aged 45-60 years with COVID-19, enrolled during active disease.

This clone was seen repeatedly, ten times or more. The chain combines TRBV7-9 with TRBJ1-1; TRBD1 matches 8 bases. CDR1 is SEHNR, CDR2 FQNEAQ, per germline (reference sequence). V gave up 1 base and J gave up 3 bases; unmatched junction bases: 1. The CDR3 extends over 14 amino acids. The CDR3 nucleotides are TGTGCCAGCAGCTTAGGACAGGGGCACACTGAAGCTTTCTTT. Protein sequence: CASSLGQGHTEAFF.

The J gene is TRBJ1-5, the V gene TRBV27; tentatively, D is TRBD1 (6 bases). The germline V gene encodes CDR1 MNHEY and CDR2 SMNVEV (reference sequence). This CDR3 is 13 amino acids long. Trimming stripped 7 bases from V and 5 bases from J, with 12 bases between. CDR3 amino acids: CASKGTPDQPQHF. The CDR3 DNA sequence: TGTGCCAGCAAGGGGACACCGGATCAGCCCCAGCATTTT.

The chain joins TRBV7-9 to TRBJ2-2; no clear D gene. CDR3 size: 12 residues. Trimming shortened V by 3 bases and J by 7 bases, and 6 bases separated the two germline ends. Per germline, CDR1 SEHNR and CDR2 FQNEAQ (reference sequence). CDR3 in amino acids: CASSFVNGELFF. CDR3 bases: TGTGCCAGCAGCTTTGTTAACGGGGAGCTGTTTTTT.

The J gene is TRBJ2-2, the V gene TRBV4-1, with 7 bases that match TRBD1. Trimming at V came to 2 bases and at J to 7 bases, leaving 10 bases not matched to a gene. This CDR3 is 16 amino acids long. In germline, CDR1 is MGHRA, CDR2 YSYEKL. Here the CDR3 reads CASSQLPGQSFGELFF. DNA for the CDR3: TGCGCCAGCAGCCAATTACCGGGACAGTCCTTCGGGGAGCTGTTTTTT.

In nucleotides, the CDR3 is TGTGCCAGCAGTTTAGCTGGGCTTACCTACGAGCAGTACTTC. Translation gives CASSLAGLTYEQYF. The chain combines TRBV27 with TRBJ2-7; D gene unclear. Trimming shortened V by 2 bases and J by 2 bases, and 10 bases separated the two germline ends. Germline-derived CDR1 and CDR2 are MNHEY and SMNVEV (reference sequence). The CDR3 runs 14 residues.

V usage is TRBV7-2 and J usage is TRBJ1-1; D unclear. The CDR3 length is 13 residues. Trimming took off 2 bases at V and 1 base at J, with 5 bases between the two ends. Germline V lookup: CDR1 SGHTA, CDR2 FQGNSA. The CDR3 DNA is TGTGCCAGCAGCTTACTTTGGAACACTGAAGCTTTCTTT. The encoded protein is CASSLLWNTEAFF.

This sequence joins TRBV19 and TRBJ1-6, with D uncertain. The germline CDR1 and CDR2 sequences are LNHDA and SQIVND (reference sequence). Trimming cost V 5 bases and J 7 bases, with 15 bases left between them. The CDR3 spans 15 residues. Written as DNA, the CDR3 is TGTGCCAGTAGTCTCCTGGGAGTTAGGAATTCACCCCTCCACTTT. It translates to CASSLLGVRNSPLHF. The full variable domain, in which reference TRBV19 and TRBJ1-6 provide the parts outside the CDR3, is DGGITQSPKYLFRKEGQNVTLSCEQNLNHDAMYWYRQDPGQGLRLIYYSQIVNDFQKGDIAEGYSVSREKKESFPLTVTSAQKNPTAFYLCASSLLGVRNSPLHFGNGTRLTVT.

The J gene is TRBJ2-6, the V gene TRBV19; TRBD2 is a possible D gene (5 bases). V lost 1 base, J lost 2 bases, and 6 bases lay in between. The CDR3 spans 15 residues. Germline CDR1 reads LNHDA; CDR2 reads SQIVND (reference sequence). CDR3: CASSIGGTGANVLTF. CDR3 in DNA: TGTGCCAGTAGTATAGGAGGGACTGGGGCCAACGTCCTGACTTTC.

This rearrangement joins TRBV5-8 to TRBJ2-3; 14 bases fit TRBD2. Germline CDR1 reads SGHTS; CDR2 reads YDEGEE. The CDR3 runs 16 residues. J gave up 3 bases and V 4 bases, and 4 bases lay outside the gene matches. The CDR3 DNA sequence: TGTGCCAGCAGCCTCGGGACTAGCGGGGGAACAGATACGCAGTATTTT. This codes for CASSLGTSGGTDTQYF.

The genes are TRBV2 and TRBJ2-2; no clear D. The germline CDR1 and CDR2 sequences are SNHLY and FYNNEI. V lost 5 bases and J lost 8, with 6 bases in between. CDR3 length: 11 residues. DNA for the CDR3: TGTGCCAGCAGTCGACAAGGGGAGCTGTTTTTT. Amino acid sequence: CASSRQGELFF.

Only one count was recorded for this clone. The J gene is TRBJ1-2, the V gene TRBV18, with 9 bases that match TRBD1. Per germline, CDR1 KGHSH and CDR2 LQKENI. V lost 6 bases, J lost 4 bases, and 9 bases stayed unmatched. This CDR3 contains 15 residues. This chain's CDR3 is CASSRPGQGGYGYTF. The DNA of the CDR3 is TGTGCCAGCTCCCGACCGGGACAGGGAGGCTATGGCTACACCTTC. The full variable domain, its missing parts supplied by reference TRBV18 and TRBJ1-2, is NAGVMQNPRHLVRRRGQEARLRCSPMKGHSHVYWYRQLPEEGLKFMVYLQKENIIDESGMPKERFSAEFPKEGPSILRIQQVVRGDSAAYFCASSRPGQGGYGYTFGSGTRLTVV.

The chain recombines TRBV11-3 with TRBJ2-1; weak D call: TRBD1 (5 bases). The V end lost 1 base, the J end lost 3 bases, and 7 bases lay between the germline ends. The CDR3 is 14 amino acids. Germline V CDR1 and CDR2: SGHNT, YENEEA. In nucleotides, the CDR3 is TGTGCCAGCAGCTTAGCCAGGGACTACAATGAGCAGTTCTTC. It specifies CASSLARDYNEQFF.

This chain joins TRBV5-1 and TRBJ1-2, with D maybe TRBD1 (5 bases). The V end lost 0 bases, the J end lost 0 bases, and 15 bases lay between the germline ends. Germline CDR1 is SGHRS and CDR2 is YFSETQ. CDR3 length: 17 residues. The CDR3 region is CASSLATVGLSNYGYTF. The DNA of the CDR3 is TGCGCCAGCAGCTTGGCGACAGTGGGCCTCTCTAACTATGGCTACACCTTC.

This rearrangement joins TRBV27 to TRBJ1-1; D is uncertain. The CDR3 is 13 residues long. Germline V gene sequence: CDR1 MNHEY, CDR2 SMNVEV (reference sequence). V was pared by 7 bases and J by 7 bases, with 16 bases between. In DNA form, the CDR3 reads TGTGCCAGCATACCGAATGCGGGAGTTGAAGCTTTCTTT. This sequence encodes CASIPNAGVEAFF.

This clone showed up just a few times. The chain is built from TRBV7-9 and TRBJ1-2; maybe TRBD1 (5 bases). V gave up 7 bases and J gave up 0 bases, with 15 bases separating them. Per germline, CDR1 SEHNR and CDR2 FQNEAQ (reference sequence). This CDR3 comprises 15 residues. In nucleotides, the CDR3 is TGTGCCAGCACCGCGGGGGAGGGTTCTAACTATGGCTACACCTTC. Translated: CASTAGEGSNYGYTF.

V is TRBV5-4 and J is TRBJ2-7, with a weak D call TRBD2 (6 bases). V was clipped by 4 bases and J by 7 bases, with 12 bases between them. CDR3 length: 12 amino acids. Germline V gives CDR1 SGHNT, CDR2 YYREEE (reference sequence). The CDR3 coding sequence is TGTGCCAGCAGCCTCCTGGGGGGAGAGCAGTACTTC. This codes for CASSLLGGEQYF. Using reference TRBV5-4 and TRBJ2-7 for the parts outside the CDR3, the full variable domain is ETGVTQSPTHLIKTRGQQVTLRCSSQSGHNTVSWYQQALGQGPQFIFQYYREEENGRGNFPPRFSGLQFPNYSSELNVNALELDDSALYLCASSLLGGEQYFGPGTRLTVT.

The chain has TRBV30 and TRBJ1-3; D not resolved. The length of the CDR3 is 14 residues. CDR1 GTSNPN and CDR2 SVGIG come from the germline V gene (reference sequence). Trimming removed 4 bases from V and 8 bases from J, with 18 bases in between. The CDR3 sequence is CAWTLPPVVHTIYF. CDR3 bases: TGTGCCTGGACCTTGCCCCCGGTTGTCCACACCATATATTTT.

This clone has a single count. The chain is built from TRBV29-1 and TRBJ1-2; TRBD1 might be the D (5 bases). V lost 6 bases and J 1 base, leaving 18 bases between the germline ends. There are 15 residues in the CDR3. Germline V gene lookup returns CDR1 SQVTM and CDR2 ANQGSEA. The CDR3 region is CSVPVGGRFNYGYTF. The CDR3 DNA follows: TGCAGCGTCCCGGTGGGGGGACGATTTAACTATGGCTACACCTTC.

The chain has TRBV29-1 and TRBJ2-3; 13 bases align to TRBD2. With 4 bases clipped from V and 1 base from J, the junction kept 2 bases outside the gene matches. Germline CDR1 reads SQVTM; CDR2 reads ANQGSEA. There are 15 residues in the CDR3. The CDR3 nucleotides read TGCAGCGTTGCGGGACTAGCGGGGCGCACAGATACGCAGTATTTT. This gives the protein CSVAGLAGRTDTQYF.

The rearrangement uses TRBV2 and TRBJ1-1, with a possible D match to TRBD1 (6 bases). CDR3 size: 14 residues. Trimming took off 6 bases at V and 6 bases at J, with 17 bases between the two ends. The V gene's germline CDR1 is SNHLY and CDR2 FYNNEI. CDR3 residues: CASSQEGVGSEAFF. DNA of the CDR3: TGTGCCAGCAGCCAAGAGGGGGTTGGATCTGAAGCTTTCTTT.

The chain couples TRBV11-2 to TRBJ1-5, with a possible D match to TRBD1 (6 bases). The CDR3 loop spans 13 amino acids. Trimming pared 5 bases from V and 7 bases from J, leaving 12 bases between. Per the germline V gene, CDR1 is SGHAT and CDR2 is FQNNGV. CDR3 sequence (DNA): TGTGCCAGCAGCCTCGCGGACAGACAGCCCCAGCATTTT. This codes for CASSLADRQPQHF.

V gene TRBV7-3 combines with J gene TRBJ2-3; tentative D call: TRBD1 (5 bases). This CDR3 contains 14 residues. Trimming stripped 2 bases from V and 2 bases from J, with 8 bases between. The germline V gene has CDR1 SGHTA and CDR2 FQGTGA. CDR3 sequence (DNA): TGTGCCAGCAGCTTAGACAGTCACACAGATACGCAGTATTTT. Its protein is CASSLDSHTDTQYF.

The table lists this clone with a count of one. The J gene is TRBJ1-1, the V gene TRBV5-4; a weak D match, TRBD1 (6 bases). The CDR3 totals 14 residues. V lost 2 bases, J lost 8 bases, and 16 bases lay in between. Germline V gene sequence: CDR1 SGHNT, CDR2 YYREEE (reference sequence). CDR3 DNA: TGTGCCAGCAGCTTCGGGACACAAAGGGGGGAAGCTTTCTTT. Its protein is CASSFGTQRGEAFF.

The V and J genes are TRBV25-1 and TRBJ1-4, with D hard to call. Germline V gene data show CDR1 as MGHDK and CDR2 as SYGVNS. V was pared by 3 bases and J by 3 bases, with 8 bases between. This CDR3 is 14 amino acids long. CDR3 protein: CASSERLANEKLFF. The CDR3 coding sequence is TGTGCCAGCAGTGAGCGGCTGGCTAATGAAAAACTGTTTTTT. Full variable domain (rest looked up from reference TRBV25-1 and TRBJ1-4): EADIYQTPRYLVIGTGKKITLECSQTMGHDKMYWYQQDPGMELHLIHYSYGVNSTEKGDLSSESTVSRIRTEHFPLTLESARPSHTSQYLCASSERLANEKLFFGSGTQLSVL.

Note on this clone: Other DNA sequences of this sample code for an identical CDR3. J is TRBJ1-5 and V is TRBV2, with D unclear. V lost 1 base and J 0 bases, leaving 7 bases between the germline ends. The CDR3 is 15 amino acids. In germline, CDR1 is SNHLY, CDR2 FYNNEI. This CDR3 is CASSEGGYSNQPQHF. CDR3 nucleotides: TGTGCCAGCAGTGAAGGCGGGTATAGCAATCAGCCCCAGCATTTT.

This chain uses TRBV14 with TRBJ2-3; weak D call: TRBD2 (6 bases). The germline V and J ends were trimmed by 4 bases and 9 bases, with 26 bases remaining between them. Germline assignment: CDR1 SGHDN and CDR2 FVKESK. The CDR3 totals 17 residues. CDR3 DNA: TGTGCCAGCAGCCTACCCATAACCTGGCAGGTCGGGGGAACGCAGTATTTT. This gives the protein CASSLPITWQVGGTQYF.

This clone was found a few times. In DNA form, the CDR3 reads TGTGCCAGCTACGGTATGGAGCAGTTCTTC. Translated, it gives CASYGMEQFF. The chain joins TRBV6-5 to TRBJ2-1; D gene unclear. V shed 8 bases and J shed 10 bases, with 9 bases lying between them. CDR1 MNHEY and CDR2 SVGAGI come from the germline V gene. The CDR3 loop spans 10 amino acids.

The chain uses TRBV2 and TRBJ1-1; 8 nucleotides agree with TRBD1. CDR3 length equals 15 residues. Per germline, CDR1 SNHLY and CDR2 FYNNEI. With 8 bases clipped from V and 3 bases from J, the junction kept 11 bases outside the gene matches. In DNA form, the CDR3 reads TGTGCCAGCGGTCCCAACGACAGGGGAGACACTGAAGCTTTCTTT. Translation: CASGPNDRGDTEAFF.

In its sample, this clone was seen once. V and J are TRBV2 and TRBJ1-2; 10 bases are a match to TRBD1. The junction had 11 bases not matched to a gene; V was cut back by 2 bases and J by 8 bases. Per the germline V gene, CDR1 is SNHLY and CDR2 is FYNNEI. The CDR3 spans 16 residues. The CDR3 DNA reads as TGTGCCAGCAGTGAATACGACAGGGGGCTCGTAAGGGGCTACACCTTC. This codes for CASSEYDRGLVRGYTF.